This TCR beta chain came from a study of shared clonotypes between healthy human individuals (dated by TCRdb to 2020 to 2021). Looking at the study overall: The cohort comprised a couple of women and three men aged 18 to 49 years. For each donor, three plates each were used for CD4 naive and CD4 memory, two plates were used for CD8 naive, and one plate was used for CD8 memory. To increase sequencing depth and limit assay-specific biases, different laboratories used diverse techniques to prepare libraries and sequence TCR repertoires. Between about 0.8 and 9.5 billion PBMCs per donor were obtained by leukapheresis. Blood TCR repertoires of five healthy adults were deeply sequenced to estimate repertoire size and the extent of clonotype sharing between individuals. Overall study outcomes, separate from this receptor: Incomplete sequencing was indicated by rarefaction of sorted-subset datasets, despite the large sequencing depth. The genetic and exposure-history diversity represented was limited by the small number of donors. Higher generation probabilities were observed for clonotypes shared by all four sorted-subset donors than for non-shared clonotypes. Naive subsets generally had larger estimated clonotype richness than memory subsets. Sampling was restricted to blood, and TCR repertoires in tissue are likely to differ from TCR repertoires in blood. When a handful of donors were compared, the shared fraction of clonotypes was 5% to 6.5% for naive CD4, 3% to 4% for naive CD8, roughly 2.5% for memory CD4, and 0.3% to 0.5% for memory CD8. Based on pairwise subsampling, the degree of clonotype sharing among donors was expected to be affected by sequencing depth.

The donors were healthy, HIV-negative adults with no recently reported acute infections or vaccinations. All donors were Caucasian adults living in Nashville, Tennessee, USA. CD4+ T cells were enriched by magnetic negative selection; naive cells were then positively selected on CD45RA, and the negative fraction formed the memory subset. Blood was collected by leukapheresis, and PBMCs were isolated by Ficoll-Histopaque density gradient centrifugation and then cryopreserved in liquid nitrogen vapor phase. Analytical flow cytometry was used to check the purity and quantity of each magnetically sorted T cell population. From each sorted fraction, genomic DNA was isolated and quantified by UV absorbance on a Nanodrop 2000c. Per the germline V gene, SGHRS is the CDR1 and YFSETQ is the CDR2. The CDR3 has 13 amino acids, counting the end cysteine and phenylalanine. Solely the CDR3 DNA is kept, with 39 bases framed from the first base. Germline trimming: 4 bases from V, 6 bases from J; junction bases outside gene matches: 5.

About this clone: Its antigen specificity is not known. There are no base qualities to consult, and no much larger clone falls within one base.

Using the deep immunoSEQ assay, multiplex PCR amplified TCR CDR3 regions from genomic DNA. Extracted genomic DNA from each cell subset was spread evenly across all wells of several immunoSEQ 96-well plates, with each plate serving as a replicate. For sorted subsets, about 0.2 ug genomic DNA, equal to tens of thousands of T cell genomes, was loaded into each replicate PCR. Purified libraries were quantified with a Qubit 3.0 fluorometer, sized on a Bioanalyzer 2100, and re-quantified with the KAPA Library Quantification kit. A separate single-read 150-cycle Illumina NextSeq 550 flow cell was used to sequence each immunoSEQ 96-well plate. The study's processing was this. Because the immunoSEQ output held only junctional sequences and lacked quality scores, the filtering could not match the filtering applied to full-length reads. Sequences were annotated with PyIR, a Python wrapper for IgBLAST v1.9, using IMGT germline references to assign V/J genes and CDR3. Reads were filtered out if the reads had weak V/J assignments (E-value above 1e-6), no CDR3, stop codons, out-of-frame junctions, or ambiguous translated residues. V3J clonotypes were defined as sequences sharing an identical inferred V gene, J gene, and CDR3 amino acid sequence. To compute the percentage overlap between repertoires, the number of shared unique clonotypes was divided by the size of the smaller repertoire. Repertoire richness was assessed with RTK rarefaction, the Chao1 estimator, and Recon v2.1 estimates of unobserved clonotypes. For all TCRbeta clonotypes obtained by the gDNA method from a few donors, generation probabilities were computed with OLGA. Here the immuneACCESS table is served through TCRdb, limited to in-frame sequences with V and J called. Missing clones are a known gap in these copies; in checked studies unresolved V genes cover under half, and the rest lacks a known reason. That table furnishes V, J and clone size, whereas the DNA furnished D and trimming. In this sample the table shows millions of clones, approximately 93% of which occur a single time. The ten largest clones capture 0.3% to 0.4% of the sample.

The sequenced sample was naive CD4+ T cells from PBMCs. This specimen's cell subset or site label, interpreted: CD45RA+ positively selected. The chain is encoded by TRBV5-1 joined to TRBJ1-2, with 8 bases matching TRBD1. This TCR derives from a man younger than 30 in good health. Some clones in this sample may be carry-over from other donors' samples. The encoded CDR3 is CASSPQGQDGYTF. The DNA sequence is as follows: TGCGCCAGCAGCCCCCAGGGACAGGATGGCTACACCTTC.